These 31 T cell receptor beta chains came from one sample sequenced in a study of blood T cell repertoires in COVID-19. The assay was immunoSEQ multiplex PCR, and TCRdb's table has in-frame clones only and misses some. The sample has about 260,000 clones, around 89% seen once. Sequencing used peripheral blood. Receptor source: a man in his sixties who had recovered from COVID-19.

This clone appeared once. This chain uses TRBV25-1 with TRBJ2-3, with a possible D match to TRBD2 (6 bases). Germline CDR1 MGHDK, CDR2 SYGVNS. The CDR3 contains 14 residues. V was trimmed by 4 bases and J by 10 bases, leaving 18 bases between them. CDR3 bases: TGTGCCAGCAGTGCCGGAGGGCCCTTATTTGCGCAGTATTTT. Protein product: CASSAGGPLFAQYF.

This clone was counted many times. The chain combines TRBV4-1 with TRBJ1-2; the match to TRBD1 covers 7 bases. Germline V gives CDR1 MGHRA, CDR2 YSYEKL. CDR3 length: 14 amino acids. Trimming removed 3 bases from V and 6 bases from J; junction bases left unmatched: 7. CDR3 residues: CASSQVIQGDGYTF. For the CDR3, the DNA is TGCGCCAGCAGCCAGGTGATTCAGGGGGATGGCTACACCTTC.

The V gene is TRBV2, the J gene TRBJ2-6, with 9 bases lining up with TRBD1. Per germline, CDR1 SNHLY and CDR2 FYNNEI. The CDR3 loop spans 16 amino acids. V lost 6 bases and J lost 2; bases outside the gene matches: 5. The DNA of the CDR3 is TGTGCCAGCAGCGGACAGGGGAGTCCTGGGGCCAACGTCCTGACTTTC. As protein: CASSGQGSPGANVLTF. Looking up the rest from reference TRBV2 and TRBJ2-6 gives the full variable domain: EPEVTQTPSHQVTQMGQEVILRCVPISNHLYFYWYRQILGQKVEFLVSFYNNEISEKSEIFDDQFSVERPDGSNFTLKIRSTKLEDSAMYFCASSGQGSPGANVLTFGAGSRLTVL.

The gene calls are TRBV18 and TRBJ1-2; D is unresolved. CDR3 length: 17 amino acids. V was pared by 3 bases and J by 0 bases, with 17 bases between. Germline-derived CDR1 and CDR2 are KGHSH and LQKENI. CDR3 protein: CASSPRPEMKANYGYTF. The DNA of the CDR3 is TGTGCCAGCTCACCGAGGCCCGAGATGAAAGCTAACTATGGCTACACCTTC.

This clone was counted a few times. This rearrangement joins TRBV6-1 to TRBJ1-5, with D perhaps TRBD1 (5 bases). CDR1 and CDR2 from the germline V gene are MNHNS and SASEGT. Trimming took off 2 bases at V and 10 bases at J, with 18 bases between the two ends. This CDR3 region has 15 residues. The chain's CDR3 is CASSETRDRREPQHF. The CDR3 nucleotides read TGTGCCAGCAGTGAAACCCGGGACCGGAGGGAACCCCAGCATTTT.

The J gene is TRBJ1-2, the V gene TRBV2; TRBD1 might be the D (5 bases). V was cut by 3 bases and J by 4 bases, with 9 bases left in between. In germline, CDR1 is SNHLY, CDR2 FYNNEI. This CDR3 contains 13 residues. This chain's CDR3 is CASSEGGTYGYTF. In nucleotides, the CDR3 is TGTGCCAGCAGTGAGGGGGGGACCTATGGCTACACCTTC.

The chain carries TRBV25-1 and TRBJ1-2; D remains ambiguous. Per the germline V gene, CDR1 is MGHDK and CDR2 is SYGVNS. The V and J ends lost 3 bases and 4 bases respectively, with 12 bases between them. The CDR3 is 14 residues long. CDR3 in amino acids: CASSDATGIYGYTF. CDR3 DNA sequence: TGTGCCAGCAGTGACGCGACTGGAATCTATGGCTACACCTTC.

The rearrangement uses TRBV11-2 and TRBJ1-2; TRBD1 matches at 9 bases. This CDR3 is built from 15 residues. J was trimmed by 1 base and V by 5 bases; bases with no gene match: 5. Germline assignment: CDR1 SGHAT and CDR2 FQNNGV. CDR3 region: CASSIRQGDNYGYTF. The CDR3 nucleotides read TGTGCCAGCAGCATCCGACAGGGGGATAACTATGGCTACACCTTC. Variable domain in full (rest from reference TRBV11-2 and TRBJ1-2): EAGVAQSPRYKIIEKRQSVAFWCNPISGHATLYWYQQILGQGPKLLIQFQNNGVVDDSQLPKDRFSAERLKGVDSTLKIQPAKLEDSAVYLCASSIRQGDNYGYTFGSGTRLTVV.

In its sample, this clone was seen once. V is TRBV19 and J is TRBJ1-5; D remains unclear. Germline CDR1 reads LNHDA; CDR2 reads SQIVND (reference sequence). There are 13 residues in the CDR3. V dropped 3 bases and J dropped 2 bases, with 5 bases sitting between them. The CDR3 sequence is CASSILGNQPQHF. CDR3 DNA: TGTGCCAGTAGTATTCTAGGCAATCAGCCCCAGCATTTT. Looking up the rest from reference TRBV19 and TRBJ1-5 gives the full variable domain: DGGITQSPKYLFRKEGQNVTLSCEQNLNHDAMYWYRQDPGQGLRLIYYSQIVNDFQKGDIAEGYSVSREKKESFPLTVTSAQKNPTAFYLCASSILGNQPQHFGDGTRLSIL.

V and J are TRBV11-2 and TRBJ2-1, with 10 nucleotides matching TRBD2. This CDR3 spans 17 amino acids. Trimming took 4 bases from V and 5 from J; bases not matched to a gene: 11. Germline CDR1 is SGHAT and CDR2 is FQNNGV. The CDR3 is CASSSLFLAGANNEQFF. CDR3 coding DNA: TGTGCCAGCAGCTCCCTGTTTCTAGCGGGGGCAAACAATGAGCAGTTCTTC.

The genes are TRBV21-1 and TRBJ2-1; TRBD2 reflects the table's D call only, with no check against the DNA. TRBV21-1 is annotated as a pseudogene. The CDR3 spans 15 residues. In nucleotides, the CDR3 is TGTGCCAGCTGCTACCCCCCACCGGCCTACAATGAGCAGTTCTTC. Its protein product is CASCYPPPAYNEQFF.

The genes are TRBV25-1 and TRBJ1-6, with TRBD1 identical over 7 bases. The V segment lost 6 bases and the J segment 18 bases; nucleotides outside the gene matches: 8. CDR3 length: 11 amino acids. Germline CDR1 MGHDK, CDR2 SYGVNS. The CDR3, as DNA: TGTGCCAGCAGCGGATTAACAGGGGCCCACTTT. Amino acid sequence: CASSGLTGAHF.

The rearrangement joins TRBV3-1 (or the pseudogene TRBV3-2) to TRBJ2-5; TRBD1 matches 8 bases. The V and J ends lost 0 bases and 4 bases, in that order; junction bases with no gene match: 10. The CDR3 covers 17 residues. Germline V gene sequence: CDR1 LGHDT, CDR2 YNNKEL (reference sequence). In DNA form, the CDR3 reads TGTGCCAGCAGCCAAGAAGGGACAGGTAGATGGGGAGAGACCCAGTACTTC. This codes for CASSQEGTGRWGETQYF.

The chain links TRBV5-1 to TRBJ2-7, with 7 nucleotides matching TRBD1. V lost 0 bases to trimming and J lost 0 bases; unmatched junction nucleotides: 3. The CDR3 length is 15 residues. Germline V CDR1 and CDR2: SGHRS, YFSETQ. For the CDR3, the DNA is TGCGCCAGCAGCTTGGTACAGGGGAGCTCCTACGAGCAGTACTTC. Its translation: CASSLVQGSSYEQYF.

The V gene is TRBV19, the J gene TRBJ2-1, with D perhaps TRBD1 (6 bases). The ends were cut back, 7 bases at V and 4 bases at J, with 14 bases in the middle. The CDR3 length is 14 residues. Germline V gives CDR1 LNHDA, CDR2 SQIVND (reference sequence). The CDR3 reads CASIQDSGYNEQFF. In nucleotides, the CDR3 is TGTGCCAGTATTCAGGACAGCGGTTACAATGAGCAGTTCTTC.

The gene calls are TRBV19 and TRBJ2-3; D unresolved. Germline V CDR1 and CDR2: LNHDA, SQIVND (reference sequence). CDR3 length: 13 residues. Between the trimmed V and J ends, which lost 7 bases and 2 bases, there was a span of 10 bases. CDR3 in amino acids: CASMGDFTDTQYF. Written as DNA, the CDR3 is TGTGCCAGTATGGGTGACTTCACAGATACGCAGTATTTT.

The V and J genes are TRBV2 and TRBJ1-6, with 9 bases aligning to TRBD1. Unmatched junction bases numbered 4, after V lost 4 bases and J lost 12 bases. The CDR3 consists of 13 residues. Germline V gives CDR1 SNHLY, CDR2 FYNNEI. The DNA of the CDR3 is TGTGCCAGCAGTGGGGACAGGGTGGAACCCCTCCACTTT. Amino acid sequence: CASSGDRVEPLHF. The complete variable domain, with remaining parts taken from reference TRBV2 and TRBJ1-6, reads EPEVTQTPSHQVTQMGQEVILRCVPISNHLYFYWYRQILGQKVEFLVSFYNNEISEKSEIFDDQFSVERPDGSNFTLKIRSTKLEDSAMYFCASSGDRVEPLHFGNGTRLTVT.

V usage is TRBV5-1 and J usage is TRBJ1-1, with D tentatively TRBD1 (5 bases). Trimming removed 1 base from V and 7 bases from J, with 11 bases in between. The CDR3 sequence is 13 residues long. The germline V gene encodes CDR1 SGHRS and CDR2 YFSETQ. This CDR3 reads CASSLYAGLEAFF. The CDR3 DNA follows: TGCGCCAGCAGCTTGTATGCAGGGCTTGAAGCTTTCTTT.

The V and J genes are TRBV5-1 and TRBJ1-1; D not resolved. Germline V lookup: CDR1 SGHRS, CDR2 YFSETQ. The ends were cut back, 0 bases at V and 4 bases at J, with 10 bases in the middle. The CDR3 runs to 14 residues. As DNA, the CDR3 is TGCGCCAGCAGCTTGGAACGATCCAGCACTGAAGCTTTCTTT. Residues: CASSLERSSTEAFF.

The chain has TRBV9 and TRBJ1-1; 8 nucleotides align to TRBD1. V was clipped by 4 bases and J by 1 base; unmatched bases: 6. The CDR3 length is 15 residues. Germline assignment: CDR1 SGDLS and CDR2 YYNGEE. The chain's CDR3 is CASSPETGANTEAFF. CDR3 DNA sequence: TGTGCCAGCAGCCCTGAGACAGGGGCGAACACTGAAGCTTTCTTT.

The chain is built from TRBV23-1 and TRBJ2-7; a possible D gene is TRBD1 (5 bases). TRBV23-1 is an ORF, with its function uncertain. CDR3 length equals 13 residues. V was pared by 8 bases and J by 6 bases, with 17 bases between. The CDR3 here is CASSYRSGLEQYF. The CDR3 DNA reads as TGCGCCAGCTCCTACCGGTCAGGGCTCGAGCAGTACTTC.

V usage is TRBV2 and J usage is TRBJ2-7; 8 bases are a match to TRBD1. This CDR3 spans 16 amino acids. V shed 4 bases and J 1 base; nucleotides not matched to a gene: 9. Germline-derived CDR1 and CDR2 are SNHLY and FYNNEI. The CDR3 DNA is TGTGCCAGCAGTGTCGGCCAGGACAGGGTATCCTACGAGCAGTACTTC. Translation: CASSVGQDRVSYEQYF.

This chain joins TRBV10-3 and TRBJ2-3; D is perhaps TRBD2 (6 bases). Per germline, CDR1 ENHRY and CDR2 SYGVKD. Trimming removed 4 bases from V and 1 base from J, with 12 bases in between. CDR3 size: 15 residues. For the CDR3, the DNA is TGTGCCATCAGTGCTCCCGGCGGGGGCACAGATACGCAGTATTTT. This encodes CAISAPGGGTDTQYF.

CDR3 sequence reads: CASSPTGLGTQGYTF. CDR3 in DNA: TGTGCCAGCAGTCCGACAGGGTTGGGAACACAGGGCTACACCTTC. The chain is built from TRBV2 and TRBJ1-2; 7 bases are a match to TRBD1. Trimming at V came to 5 bases and at J to 8 bases, leaving 14 bases not matched to a gene. Germline V gene sequence: CDR1 SNHLY, CDR2 FYNNEI. The CDR3 is 15 residues long.

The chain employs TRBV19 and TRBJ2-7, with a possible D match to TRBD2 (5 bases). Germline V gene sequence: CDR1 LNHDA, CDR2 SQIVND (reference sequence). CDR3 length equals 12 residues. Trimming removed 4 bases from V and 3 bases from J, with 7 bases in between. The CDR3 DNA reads TGTGCCAGTAGTAACGGGAACTACGAGCAGTACTTC. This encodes CASSNGNYEQYF.

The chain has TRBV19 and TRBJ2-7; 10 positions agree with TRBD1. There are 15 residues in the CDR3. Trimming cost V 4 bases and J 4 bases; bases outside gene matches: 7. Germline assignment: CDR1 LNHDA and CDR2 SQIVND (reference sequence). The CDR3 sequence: CASSRGTGDSYEQYF. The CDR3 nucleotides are TGTGCCAGTAGTAGGGGGACAGGGGATTCATACGAGCAGTACTTC.

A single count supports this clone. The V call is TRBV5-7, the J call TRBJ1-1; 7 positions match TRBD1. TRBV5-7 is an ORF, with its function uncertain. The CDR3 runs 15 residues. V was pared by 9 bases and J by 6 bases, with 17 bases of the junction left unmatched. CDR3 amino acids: CATRSRDRVEAEAFF. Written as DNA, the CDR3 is TGTGCCACAAGAAGCCGAGACAGGGTAGAGGCTGAAGCTTTCTTT.

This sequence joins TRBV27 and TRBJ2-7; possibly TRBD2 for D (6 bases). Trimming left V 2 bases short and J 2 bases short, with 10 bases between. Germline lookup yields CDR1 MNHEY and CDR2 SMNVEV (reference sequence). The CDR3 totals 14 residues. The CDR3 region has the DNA TGTGCCAGCAGTTTAGTGGGGGGAACCTACGAGCAGTACTTC. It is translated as CASSLVGGTYEQYF.

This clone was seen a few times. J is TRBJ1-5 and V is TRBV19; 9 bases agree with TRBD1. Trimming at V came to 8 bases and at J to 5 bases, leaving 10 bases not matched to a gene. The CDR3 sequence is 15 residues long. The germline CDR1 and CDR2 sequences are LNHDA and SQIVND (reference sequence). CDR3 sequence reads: CASVGRGQGYQPQHF. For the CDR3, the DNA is TGTGCCAGTGTGGGTAGGGGACAGGGTTATCAGCCCCAGCATTTT.

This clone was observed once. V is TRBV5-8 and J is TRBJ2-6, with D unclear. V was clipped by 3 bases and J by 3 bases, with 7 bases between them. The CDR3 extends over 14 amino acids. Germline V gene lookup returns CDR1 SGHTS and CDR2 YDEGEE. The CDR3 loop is CASSSYNGANVLTF. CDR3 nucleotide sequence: TGTGCCAGCAGCTCGTATAATGGGGCCAACGTCCTGACTTTC.

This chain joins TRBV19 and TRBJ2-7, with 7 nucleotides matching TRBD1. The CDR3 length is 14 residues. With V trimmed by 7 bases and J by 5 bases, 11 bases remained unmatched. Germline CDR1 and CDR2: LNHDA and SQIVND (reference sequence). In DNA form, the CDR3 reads TGTGCCAGTACGGGACAGAGCAACCTTGACGAGCAGTACTTC. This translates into CASTGQSNLDEQYF.